This T cell receptor beta chain was profiled in a study of blood T cells in healthy people across ages. Concerning this clonotype: What it binds is not known.

Study-wide results and limits: In older individuals, TCR beta diversity per million T cells was lower, falling roughly linearly with age. With naive T cell percentage, TCR beta diversity showed a strong correlation. The authors considered diversity estimates from one million T cells to be underestimates.

Combining a sample-barcoded 5' primer with a J-beta primer mix, a second PCR ran for 7 to 11 cycles. Individual samples furnished no less than 3 million CDR3-containing paired-end reads apiece. TCRdb re-called the 5' RACE reads with MiXCR, one entry per CDR3 protein. The repertoire consists of 920,000 or so distinct CDR3 sequences, with less than 50% occurring once and the leading ten covering under 20%. This receptor was taken from a woman aged 60 to 75 in good health. Sequencing was performed on blood.

CDR3 residues: CASRLPGLDQFF. In nucleotides, the CDR3 is TGTGCCAGCAGACTCCCGGGACTAGATCAGTTCTTC. The chain has TRBV28 and TRBJ2-1; 8 bases are a match to TRBD2. Germline assignment: CDR1 MDHEN and CDR2 SYDVKM. This CDR3 has 12 amino acids. Unmatched junction bases numbered 8, after V lost 6 bases and J lost 13 bases.